This record looks at one TCR beta chain sequence and its context. Its antigen has not been determined. Base qualities were left out, and no much larger clone turns up one base away. The CDR3, cysteine through phenylalanine, is 12 amino acids long. The entry retains the CDR3 DNA only, 36 bases that are in frame from base 1. After removal of 6 bases from V and 15 bases from J, the junction retains 10 bases not matched to a gene. These data belong to a study of T cell repertoires in cytomegalovirus infection (dated by TCRdb to between 2018 and 2021). Background for the entire study: Alongside well-studied HLA-B-restricted epitopes, the peptide stimulations were aimed at recently identified HLA-C-restricted CMV epitopes, whose presentation resists viral immunomodulation. The HLA type of each donor mattered for the analysis, because public TCR beta signatures pointed to carriage of CMV infection along with the matching HLA type.

Broader findings and caveats from the paper: The ex vivo response was dominated by HLA-C-restricted CMV-specific TCR beta clonotypes, and the single most frequent clonotype in two of eight donors was supplied by these HLA-C-restricted clonotypes. Carriers of CMV infection plus the relevant HLA type were discriminated by the cumulative frequency of public TCR beta family members in the study cohort and in an independent roughly 400-donor cohort.

This specimen's treatment or condition label, per the study, means: in vitro stimulation with specific CMV peptide epitopes to enrich CMV-specific T cells. For sequencing, an Illumina HiSeq 1500 was employed. The public reads were quality trimmed at Q25 with fastp and then assembled into clones with MiXCR by TCRdb, keeping productive beta chains. Each CDR3 protein appears once, grouped with its most common genes and DNA. For this sample the table gives roughly 570,000 distinct CDR3 sequences, of which roughly 43% were detected only once. Jointly, the top ten make up around 48% of the sample. This TCR derives from a human donor in good health (CMV status not recorded). Some clones in this sample may be carry-over from other donors' samples. This specimen was cultured PBMCs, taken from culture after CMV antigen stimulation. The sequence is built from TRBV12-3 or TRBV12-4 and TRBJ2-1; TRBD1 matches 8 bases in the middle. The CDR3 amino acid sequence is: CASRPDRGNLFF. The DNA sequence is given as TGTGCCAGCAGACCCGACAGGGGAAATTTGTTCTTC.